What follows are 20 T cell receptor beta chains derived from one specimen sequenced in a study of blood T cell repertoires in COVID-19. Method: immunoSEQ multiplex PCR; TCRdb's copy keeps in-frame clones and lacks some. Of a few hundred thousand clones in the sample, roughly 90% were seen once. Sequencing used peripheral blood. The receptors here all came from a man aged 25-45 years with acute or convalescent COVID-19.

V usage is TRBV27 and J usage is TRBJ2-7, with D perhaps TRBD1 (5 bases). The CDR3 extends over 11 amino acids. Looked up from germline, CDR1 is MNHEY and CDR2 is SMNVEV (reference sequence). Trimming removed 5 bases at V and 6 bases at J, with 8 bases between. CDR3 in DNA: TGTGCCAGCAGTCATCAGGGCGAGCAGTACTTC. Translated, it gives CASSHQGEQYF.

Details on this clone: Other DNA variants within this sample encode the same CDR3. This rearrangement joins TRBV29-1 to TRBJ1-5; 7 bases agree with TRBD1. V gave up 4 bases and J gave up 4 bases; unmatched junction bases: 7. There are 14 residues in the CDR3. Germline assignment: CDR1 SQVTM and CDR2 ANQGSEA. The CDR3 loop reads CSVAGTDPNQPQHF. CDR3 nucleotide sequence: TGCAGCGTTGCTGGGACAGACCCTAATCAGCCCCAGCATTTT.

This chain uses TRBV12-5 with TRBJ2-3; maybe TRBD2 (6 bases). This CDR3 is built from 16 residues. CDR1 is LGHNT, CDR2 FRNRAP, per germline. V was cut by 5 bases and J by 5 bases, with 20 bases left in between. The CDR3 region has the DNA TGTGCTAGTGGTCCACCCGGCCGAGGGGAGGAAGATACGCAGTATTTT. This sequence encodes CASGPPGRGEEDTQYF.

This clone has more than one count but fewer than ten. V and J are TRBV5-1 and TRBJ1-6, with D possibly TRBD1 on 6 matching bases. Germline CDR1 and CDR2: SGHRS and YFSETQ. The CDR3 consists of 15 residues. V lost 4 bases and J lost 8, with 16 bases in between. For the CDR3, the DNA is TGCGCCAGCAGCGCTTTATCGCCAGGGGATTCACCCCTCCACTTT. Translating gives CASSALSPGDSPLHF.

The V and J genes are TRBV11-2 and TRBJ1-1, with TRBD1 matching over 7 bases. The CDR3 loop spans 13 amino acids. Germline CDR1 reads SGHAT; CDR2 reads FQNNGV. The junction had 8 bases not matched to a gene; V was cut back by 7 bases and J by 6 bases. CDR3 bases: TGTGCCAGCACAAAAGACAGGGCCGCTGAAGCTTTCTTT. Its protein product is CASTKDRAAEAFF.

The CDR3 region has the DNA TGTGCCAGCAGCTTGCCCGGGGGATCGAACACTGAAGCTTTCTTT. Its protein product is CASSLPGGSNTEAFF. The gene calls are TRBV5-4 and TRBJ1-1, with D possibly matching TRBD1 (5 bases). CDR3 length: 15 residues. Germline V gene sequence: CDR1 SGHNT, CDR2 YYREEE (reference sequence). The germline V and J ends were trimmed by 1 base and 1 base, with 11 bases remaining between them. Complete variable domain (other parts from reference TRBV5-4 and TRBJ1-1): ETGVTQSPTHLIKTRGQQVTLRCSSQSGHNTVSWYQQALGQGPQFIFQYYREEENGRGNFPPRFSGLQFPNYSSELNVNALELDDSALYLCASSLPGGSNTEAFFGQGTRLTVV.

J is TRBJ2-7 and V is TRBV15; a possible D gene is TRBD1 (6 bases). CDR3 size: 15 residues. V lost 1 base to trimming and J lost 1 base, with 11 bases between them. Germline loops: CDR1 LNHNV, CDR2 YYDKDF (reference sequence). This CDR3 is CATSRGKQGSYEQYF. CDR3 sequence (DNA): TGTGCCACCAGCAGAGGTAAACAGGGATCCTACGAGCAGTACTTC.

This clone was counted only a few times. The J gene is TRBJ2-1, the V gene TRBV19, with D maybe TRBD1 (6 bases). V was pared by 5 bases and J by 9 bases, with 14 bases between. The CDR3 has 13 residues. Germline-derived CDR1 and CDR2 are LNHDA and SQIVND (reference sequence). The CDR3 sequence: CASSSQQGIEQFF. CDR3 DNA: TGTGCCAGTAGTTCTCAACAGGGCATTGAGCAGTTCTTC.

The CDR3 loop reads CSVKSGQGAIDYGYTF. CDR3 bases: TGCAGCGTCAAATCGGGACAGGGGGCAATCGACTATGGCTACACCTTC. The rearrangement uses TRBV29-1 and TRBJ1-2; TRBD1 aligns across 12 bases. From germline, CDR1 is SQVTM and CDR2 ANQGSEA. This CDR3 region has 16 residues. The J segment lost 3 bases and the V segment lost 6 bases, leaving 11 bases of the junction unmatched.

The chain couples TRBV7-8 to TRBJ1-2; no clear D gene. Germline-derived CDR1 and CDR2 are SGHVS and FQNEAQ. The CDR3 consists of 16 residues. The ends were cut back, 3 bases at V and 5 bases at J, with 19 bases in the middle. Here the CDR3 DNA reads TGTGCCAGCAGCTTCACAGAAATACAGAGTCTATATGGCTACACCTTC. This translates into CASSFTEIQSLYGYTF.

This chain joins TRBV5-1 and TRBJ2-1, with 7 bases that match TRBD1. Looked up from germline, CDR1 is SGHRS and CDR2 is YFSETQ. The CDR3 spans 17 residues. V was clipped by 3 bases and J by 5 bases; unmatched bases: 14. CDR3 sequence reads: CASSSGGLGTANNEQFF. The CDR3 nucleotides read TGCGCCAGCAGCTCTGGAGGTTTGGGGACAGCCAACAATGAGCAGTTCTTC.

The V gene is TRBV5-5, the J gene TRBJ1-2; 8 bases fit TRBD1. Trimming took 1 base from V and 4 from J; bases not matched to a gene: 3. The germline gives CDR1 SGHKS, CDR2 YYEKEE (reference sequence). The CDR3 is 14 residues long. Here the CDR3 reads CASSLRDRGYGYTF. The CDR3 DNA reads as TGTGCCAGCAGCTTGCGCGACAGGGGCTATGGCTACACCTTC.

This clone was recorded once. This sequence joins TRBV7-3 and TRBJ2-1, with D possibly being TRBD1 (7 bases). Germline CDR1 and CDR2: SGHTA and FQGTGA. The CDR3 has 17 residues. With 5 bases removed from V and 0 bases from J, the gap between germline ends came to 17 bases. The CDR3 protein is CASSRGQTRSSYNEQFF. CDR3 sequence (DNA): TGTGCCAGCAGCCGGGGACAGACTAGGAGCTCCTACAATGAGCAGTTCTTC.

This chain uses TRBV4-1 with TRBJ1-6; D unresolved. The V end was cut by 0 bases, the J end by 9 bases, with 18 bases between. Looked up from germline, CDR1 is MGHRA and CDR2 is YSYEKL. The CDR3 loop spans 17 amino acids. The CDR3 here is CASSQEGVRSLGSPLHF. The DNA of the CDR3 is TGCGCCAGCAGCCAAGAAGGAGTTCGGAGCTTGGGTTCACCCCTCCACTTT.

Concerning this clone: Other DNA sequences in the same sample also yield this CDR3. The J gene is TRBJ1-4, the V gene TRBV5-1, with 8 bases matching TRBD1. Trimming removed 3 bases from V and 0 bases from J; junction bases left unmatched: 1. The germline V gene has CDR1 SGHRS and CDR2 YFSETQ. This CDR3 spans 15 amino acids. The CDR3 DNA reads TGCGCCAGCAGCTCGACAGGGGCAACTAATGAAAAACTGTTTTTT. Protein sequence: CASSSTGATNEKLFF. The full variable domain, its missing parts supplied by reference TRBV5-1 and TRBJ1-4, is KAGVTQTPRYLIKTRGQQVTLSCSPISGHRSVSWYQQTPGQGLQFLFEYFSETQRNKGNFPGRFSGRQFSNSRSEMNVSTLELGDSALYLCASSSTGATNEKLFFGSGTQLSVL.

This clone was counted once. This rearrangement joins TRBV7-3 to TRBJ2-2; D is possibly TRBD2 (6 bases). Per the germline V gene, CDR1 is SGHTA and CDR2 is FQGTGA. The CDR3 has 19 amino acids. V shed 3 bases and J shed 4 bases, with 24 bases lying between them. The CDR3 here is CASSFRPTGGDTATGELFF. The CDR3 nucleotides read TGTGCCAGCAGCTTCCGACCGACCGGGGGAGATACGGCCACCGGGGAGCTGTTTTTT.

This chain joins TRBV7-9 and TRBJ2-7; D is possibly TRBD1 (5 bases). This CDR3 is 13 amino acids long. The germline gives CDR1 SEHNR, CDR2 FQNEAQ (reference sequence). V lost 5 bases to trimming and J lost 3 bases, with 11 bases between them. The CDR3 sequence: CASSPDKIYEQYF. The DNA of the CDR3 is TGTGCCAGCAGCCCGGACAAGATCTACGAGCAGTACTTC.

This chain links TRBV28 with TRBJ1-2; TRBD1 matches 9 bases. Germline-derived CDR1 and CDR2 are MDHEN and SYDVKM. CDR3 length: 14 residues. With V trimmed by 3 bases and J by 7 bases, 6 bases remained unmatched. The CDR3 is CASSLGDRAFGYTF. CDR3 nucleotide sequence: TGTGCCAGCAGTTTGGGGGACAGGGCGTTTGGCTACACCTTC.

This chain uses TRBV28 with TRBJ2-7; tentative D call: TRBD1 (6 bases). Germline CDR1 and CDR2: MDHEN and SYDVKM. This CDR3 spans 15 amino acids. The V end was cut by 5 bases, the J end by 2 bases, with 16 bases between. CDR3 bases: TGTGCCAGCAGTCCCCTGAGGACAGTTACCTACGAGCAGTACTTC. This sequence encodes CASSPLRTVTYEQYF.

The CDR3 loop reads CASSPRGGIIYEQYF. The CDR3 region has the DNA TGCGCCAGCAGCCCCCGGGGGGGGATTATTTACGAGCAGTACTTC. This sequence joins TRBV4-1 and TRBJ2-7; 8 bases line up with TRBD2. The germline V gene has CDR1 MGHRA and CDR2 YSYEKL. There are 15 residues in the CDR3. J was trimmed by 4 bases and V by 4 bases; bases with no gene match: 9.